This note documents a single T cell receptor beta chain sequence. The method was immunoSEQ multiplex PCR; TCRdb's version includes in-frame clones alone and lacks a portion of them. The sample yields approximately 300,000 clones, approximately 92% seen once. The data were taken from a study of blood T cell repertoires in COVID-19. Two negative PCRs, clearance, or symptom resolution characterized the recovered Cohort 3 donors. Germline values: CDR1 SGHKS, CDR2 YYEKEE (reference sequence). The length of the CDR3 is 15 residues. After removal of 3 bases from V and 3 bases from J, the junction contained 9 bases not matched to a gene.

This TCR derives from a woman in her thirties who had recovered from COVID-19. The genes are TRBV5-5 and TRBJ2-7; 7 bases match TRBD2. Material for sequencing was PBMCs or T cells enriched from blood (not recorded which). CDR3 bases: TGTGCCAGCAGCTCGAACGGGGGAGGGGTCTACGAGCAGTACTTC. Encoded protein: CASSSNGGGVYEQYF.